This TCR beta chain was recovered during a study of cytomegalovirus exposure and HLA in healthy donors. Findings and caveats of the study: The study reported that TCR beta sequences accurately predicted HLA-A and HLA-B alleles in most subjects. V- and J-gene trimming of TCR beta was linked (in a later analysis) to a missense DCLRE1C variant. Later, an analysis showed that TCR beta chains associated with HLA were more clonally expanded than others that were equally common. Among TCR beta chains, those listed as cytomegalovirus-associated numbered some 170.

The PCR used 60 Vbeta and 13 Jbeta primers. Repertoires were generated with immunoSEQ multiplex PCR, while TCRdb's copy carries only in-frame clones and drops some. This table has 99,000 or so clones, about 13% appearing once. Germline V gives CDR1 MGHDK, CDR2 SYGVNS. Trimming took 0 bases from V and 4 from J, leaving 6 bases between them. The CDR3 loop spans 13 amino acids. There are a few counts of this clone. The antigen is undetermined. V usage is TRBV25-1 and J usage is TRBJ2-5; D is ambiguous. The specimen sequenced was PBMCs. The receptor's source is a man aged 35 to 55 in good health and CMV-seropositive. The CDR3, as DNA: TGTGCCAGCAGTGAATATCTTCCAGAGACCCAGTACTTC. Protein sequence: CASSEYLPETQYF.